One sample yielded the 32 T cell receptor beta chains listed below, sequenced in a study of CD8+ T cells in alopecia areata. After isolation, RNA underwent reverse transcription to generate cDNA as the sequencing template. Sequencing used immunoSEQ multiplex PCR; TCRdb keeps in-frame clones, though not all of them. This table has 100,000 to 150,000 clones, around 49% appearing once. The sample consisted of CD8+ T cells sorted from blood, taken at week 0. Receptor source: a human donor with alopecia areata.

This clone was recorded a few times. The chain links TRBV29-1 to TRBJ1-1, with D possibly being TRBD1 (5 bases). CDR1 SQVTM and CDR2 ANQGSEA come from the germline V gene. V lost 4 bases and J lost 3, with 12 bases in between. The CDR3 covers 13 residues. The CDR3 is CSVGYGDDTEAFF. The DNA of the CDR3 is TGCAGCGTTGGTTACGGGGACGACACTGAAGCTTTCTTT.

The chain links TRBV23-1 to TRBJ1-6; the D gene is possibly TRBD1 (6 bases). TRBV23-1 counts as an open reading frame of uncertain function. The CDR3 has 13 residues. Deletions cut 4 bases from V and 14 bases from J, with 15 bases between. Written as DNA, the CDR3 is TGCGCCAGCAGTCCCCCTCGGACAGAGTCCCTCCACTTT. As protein: CASSPPRTESLHF.

The V call is TRBV4-2, the J call TRBJ2-7, with D possibly TRBD2 on 5 matching bases. The CDR3 covers 16 residues. Germline CDR1 and CDR2: LGHNA and YNFKEQ. Trimming removed 0 bases at V and 7 bases at J, with 19 bases between. The CDR3 DNA is TGTGCCAGCAGCCAAGAGGTGAGGCCGGTCGGGGTAGAGCAGTACTTC. This gives the protein CASSQEVRPVGVEQYF.

This clone occurred a few times. The CDR3 nucleotides are TGTGCCAGCAGCGTAGAAGACAGTCCCTACGAGCAGTACTTC. It codes for CASSVEDSPYEQYF. The rearrangement uses TRBV9 and TRBJ2-7; D possibly corresponds to TRBD1 (5 bases). There are 14 residues in the CDR3. V was pared by 0 bases and J by 2 bases, with 9 bases between. The germline V gene encodes CDR1 SGDLS and CDR2 YYNGEE.

This clone was observed a few times. This rearrangement joins TRBV5-4 to TRBJ2-2, with 7 bases identical to TRBD2. Germline CDR1 is SGHNT and CDR2 is YYREEE (reference sequence). The V and J ends lost 5 bases and 5 bases, in that order; junction bases with no gene match: 9. CDR3 size: 15 residues. The CDR3 protein is CASRPTGLDTGELFF. Written as DNA, the CDR3 is TGTGCCAGCAGACCGACCGGACTAGATACCGGGGAGCTGTTTTTT.

J is TRBJ2-5 and V is TRBV9; 8 bases line up with TRBD2. This CDR3 is built from 15 residues. Germline loops: CDR1 SGDLS, CDR2 YYNGEE. Trimming cost V 4 bases and J 4 bases; bases outside gene matches: 9. Here the CDR3 reads CASSPSGGGRETQYF. Written as DNA, the CDR3 is TGTGCCAGCAGCCCCTCGGGGGGGGGCCGAGAGACCCAGTACTTC.

The rearrangement links TRBV6-1 to TRBJ2-7; perhaps TRBD1 as D (5 bases). Germline CDR1 and CDR2: MNHNS and SASEGT. V was pared by 11 bases and J by 0 bases, with 20 bases between. The CDR3 length is 15 residues. CDR3 sequence (DNA): TGTGCCGTGGAGTCTGACAGAGCCGTCTCCTACGAGCAGTACTTC. Translation gives CAVESDRAVSYEQYF.

V gene TRBV7-9 combines with J gene TRBJ1-6; 9 nucleotides align to TRBD1. V gave up 5 bases and J gave up 7 bases; unmatched junction bases: 9. The V gene's germline CDR1 is SEHNR and CDR2 FQNEAQ (reference sequence). The CDR3 contains 16 residues. The CDR3 is CASSESPGTGNSPLHF. Written as DNA, the CDR3 is TGTGCCAGCAGCGAAAGCCCCGGGACAGGGAATTCACCCCTCCACTTT.

The V and J genes are TRBV29-1 and TRBJ1-1; TRBD1 agrees at 8 bases. Germline V gene lookup returns CDR1 SQVTM and CDR2 ANQGSEA. The CDR3 length is 13 residues. V lost 3 bases, J lost 7 bases, and 7 bases stayed unmatched. The DNA of the CDR3 is TGCAGCGTTGACGGACAGGGAAGTGTTGAAGCTTTCTTT. Translating it yields CSVDGQGSVEAFF.

V usage is TRBV6-5 and J usage is TRBJ1-2; TRBD1 matches at 8 bases. The ends lost 4 bases at V and 7 bases at J; junction bases unmatched: 8. This CDR3 region has 14 residues. In germline, CDR1 is MNHEY, CDR2 SVGAGI. Here the CDR3 reads CASSFGQGVFGYTF. CDR3 in DNA: TGTGCCAGCAGTTTCGGACAGGGTGTATTTGGCTACACCTTC.

V and J are TRBV4-1 and TRBJ1-1; 7 bases are shared with TRBD1. This CDR3 is built from 13 residues. Germline CDR1 MGHRA, CDR2 YSYEKL. The V gene end was trimmed by 4 bases and the J gene end by 7 bases; junction bases not matched to a gene: 6. DNA for the CDR3: TGCGCCAGCAGCCCGGACAGGCTAGGTGAAGCTTTCTTT. This encodes CASSPDRLGEAFF.

As regards this clone: The same CDR3 can be traced to other DNA sequences in this sample. The gene calls are TRBV13 and TRBJ2-7; D remains unclear. The length of the CDR3 is 14 residues. Trimming removed 0 bases from V and 0 bases from J, with 6 bases in between. Germline values: CDR1 PRHDT, CDR2 FYEKMQ (reference sequence). The CDR3 protein is CASSLGQSSYEQYF. The CDR3 DNA is TGTGCCAGCAGCTTAGGGCAGAGCTCCTACGAGCAGTACTTC.

This chain links TRBV9 with TRBJ1-1, with no clear D. V dropped 4 bases and J dropped 8 bases, with 12 bases sitting between them. The CDR3 runs to 12 residues. CDR1 and CDR2 from the germline V gene are SGDLS and YYNGEE. CDR3: CASSPHKLEAFF. As DNA, the CDR3 is TGTGCCAGCAGCCCCCACAAGCTCGAAGCTTTCTTT.

The V and J genes are TRBV11-2 and TRBJ2-3; the D is unclear. The CDR3 is 16 amino acids. The V end lost 5 bases, the J end lost 4 bases, and 19 bases lay between the germline ends. The V gene's germline CDR1 is SGHAT and CDR2 FQNNGV. This chain's CDR3 is CASSPYSRDWADTQYF. The CDR3 DNA reads as TGTGCCAGCAGCCCCTACTCCAGAGACTGGGCAGATACGCAGTATTTT.

The chain joins TRBV2 to TRBJ1-2; the D gene is possibly TRBD1 (6 bases). The CDR3 consists of 15 residues. Per germline, CDR1 SNHLY and CDR2 FYNNEI. V gave up 0 bases and J gave up 4 bases, with 12 bases separating them. CDR3 DNA sequence: TGTGCCAGCAGTGAAGCGCTCGGACAGCTCTATGGCTACACCTTC. This codes for CASSEALGQLYGYTF.

This chain links TRBV7-9 with TRBJ1-2, with D perhaps matching TRBD1 (5 bases). Trimming shortened V by 10 bases and J by 2 bases, and 20 bases separated the two germline ends. From germline, CDR1 is SEHNR and CDR2 FQNEAQ (reference sequence). The CDR3 is 15 amino acids. The CDR3 loop reads CATLAGETWNYGYTF. In DNA form, the CDR3 reads TGTGCCACCCTAGCGGGGGAGACCTGGAACTATGGCTACACCTTC.

This clone was seen only a few times. The J gene is TRBJ2-7, the V gene TRBV9; TRBD1 matches 8 bases. This CDR3 is built from 15 residues. Germline lookup yields CDR1 SGDLS and CDR2 YYNGEE. V lost 4 bases to trimming and J lost 5 bases; unmatched junction nucleotides: 11. CDR3: CASSTRTGLANEQYF. DNA for the CDR3: TGTGCCAGCAGCACACGGACAGGGTTGGCCAACGAGCAGTACTTC.

The V call is TRBV6-5, the J call TRBJ1-1, with a tentative D call TRBD1 (6 bases). The V and J ends lost 2 bases and 5 bases respectively, with 9 bases between them. CDR3 length equals 13 residues. CDR1 and CDR2 from the germline V gene are MNHEY and SVGAGI. The CDR3 protein is CASSYGGTTEAFF. The CDR3 nucleotides are TGTGCCAGCAGTTACGGGGGGACAACTGAAGCTTTCTTT.

This chain links TRBV4-2 with TRBJ2-3; 13 bases are a match to TRBD2. CDR1 is LGHNA and CDR2 is YNFKEQ in the germline V gene. This CDR3 region has 16 residues. The V and J ends lost 0 bases and 4 bases, in that order; junction bases with no gene match: 1. CDR3 coding DNA: TGTGCCAGCAGCCAAGAGACTAGCGGGGGGCCAGATACGCAGTATTTT. Translation gives CASSQETSGGPDTQYF.

The rearrangement joins TRBV29-1 to TRBJ1-6; the D gene is possibly TRBD1 (6 bases). The germline V gene encodes CDR1 SQVTM and CDR2 ANQGSEA. CDR3 length: 13 amino acids. Trimming left V 7 bases short and J 10 bases short, with 17 bases between. The CDR3 sequence: CSALDRIGSPLHF. The DNA for the CDR3 is TGCAGCGCTTTAGACAGGATCGGCTCACCCCTCCACTTT.

J is TRBJ2-2 and V is TRBV25-1; a weak D match, TRBD2 (5 bases). Germline V gene lookup returns CDR1 MGHDK and CDR2 SYGVNS. V dropped 4 bases and J dropped 2 bases, with 11 bases sitting between them. The CDR3 consists of 15 residues. The CDR3 loop reads CASSASGHNTGELFF. CDR3 DNA sequence: TGTGCCAGCAGTGCCAGCGGCCATAACACCGGGGAGCTGTTTTTT.

The V gene is TRBV11-2, the J gene TRBJ2-5, with D uncertain. Germline V gene data show CDR1 as SGHAT and CDR2 as FQNNGV. Deletions cut 1 base from V and 5 bases from J, with 11 bases between. The CDR3 is 14 residues long. The CDR3 nucleotides are TGTGCCAGCAGCTTAGTTGGGCTAGGGGAGACCCAGTACTTC. Translated, it gives CASSLVGLGETQYF. The full variable domain, rest sourced from reference TRBV11-2 and TRBJ2-5, is EAGVAQSPRYKIIEKRQSVAFWCNPISGHATLYWYQQILGQGPKLLIQFQNNGVVDDSQLPKDRFSAERLKGVDSTLKIQPAKLEDSAVYLCASSLVGLGETQYFGPGTRLLVL.

This sequence joins TRBV5-1 and TRBJ1-1; 9 bases fit TRBD1. CDR1 and CDR2 from the germline V gene are SGHRS and YFSETQ. V shed 5 bases, J shed 7 bases, and the junction held 15 bases outside the gene matches. This CDR3 spans 16 amino acids. In DNA, the CDR3 is TGCGCCAGCAGGAGAGGACAGGGGTCGACGGGCGGTGAAGCTTTCTTT. Amino acid sequence: CASRRGQGSTGGEAFF.

This clone turned up a few times. The identical CDR3 is also encoded by other nucleotide sequences in the sample. CDR3 loop: CSVRTENTEAFF. The CDR3 nucleotides read TGCAGCGTCCGGACAGAGAACACTGAAGCTTTCTTT. The chain carries TRBV29-1 and TRBJ1-1; a weak D match, TRBD1 (6 bases). The CDR3 loop spans 12 amino acids. With 6 bases removed from V and 1 base from J, the gap between germline ends came to 9 bases. Germline V gene lookup returns CDR1 SQVTM and CDR2 ANQGSEA.

This clone was picked up one time. V is TRBV7-6 and J is TRBJ2-7; possible D gene TRBD1, 6 bases. Trimming removed 0 bases at V and 4 bases at J, with 10 bases between. The CDR3 is made up of 14 amino acids. CDR1 is SGHVS, CDR2 FNYEAQ, per germline. The CDR3 loop reads CASSLAGALYEQYF. The CDR3 region has the DNA TGTGCCAGCAGCTTAGCGGGGGCCCTGTACGAGCAGTACTTC.

J is TRBJ2-7 and V is TRBV13, with D possibly matching TRBD2 (6 bases). Between the trimmed V and J ends, which lost 5 bases and 5 bases, there was a span of 13 bases. The germline V gene has CDR1 PRHDT and CDR2 FYEKMQ (reference sequence). The CDR3 has 13 amino acids. The CDR3 sequence is CASSPAGGNEQYF. The CDR3 DNA reads as TGTGCCAGCAGCCCCGCCGGAGGGAACGAGCAGTACTTC.

This rearrangement joins TRBV15 to TRBJ1-1; 7 nucleotides match TRBD1. Germline V gene lookup returns CDR1 LNHNV and CDR2 YYDKDF (reference sequence). V trimming: 0 bases; J trimming: 5 bases; junction bases outside the gene matches: 9. The length of the CDR3 is 16 residues. CDR3 in amino acids: CATSRDPRQGGTEAFF. The CDR3 nucleotides are TGTGCCACCAGCAGAGACCCTCGACAGGGAGGTACTGAAGCTTTCTTT.

In this sample, this clone is medium-sized. The chain has TRBV6-6 and TRBJ2-5, with D maybe TRBD2 (6 bases). The CDR3 extends over 13 amino acids. Germline loops: CDR1 MNHNY, CDR2 SVGAGI (reference sequence). Trimming left V 5 bases short and J 3 bases short, with 10 bases between. The CDR3 nucleotides are TGTGCCAGCAGTGTCACGGGGGAAGAGACCCAGTACTTC. It yields the protein CASSVTGEETQYF.

This chain uses TRBV13 with TRBJ2-7, with D perhaps TRBD2 (5 bases). Germline CDR1 PRHDT, CDR2 FYEKMQ (reference sequence). The V end was cut by 2 bases, the J end by 5 bases, with 7 bases between. CDR3 length: 12 residues. CDR3 nucleotide sequence: TGTGCCAGCAGCTTACGGGGTAACGAGCAGTACTTC. Translating gives CASSLRGNEQYF.

V and J are TRBV11-2 and TRBJ2-7; TRBD1 matches at 8 bases. Per the germline V gene, CDR1 is SGHAT and CDR2 is FQNNGV. The CDR3 is 18 residues long. J gave up 3 bases and V 5 bases, and 18 bases lay outside the gene matches. In DNA, the CDR3 is TGTGCCAGCAGCGATCGGGACAGGAGACCCTTGCCTTTCTACGAGCAGTACTTC. This codes for CASSDRDRRPLPFYEQYF.

The rearrangement links TRBV7-8 to TRBJ1-1; no definite D call. V lost 1 base, J lost 4 bases, and 7 bases lay in between. From germline, CDR1 is SGHVS and CDR2 FQNEAQ. The CDR3 has 13 residues. The CDR3 DNA is TGTGCCAGCAGCTTAGGTTATGGCACTGAAGCTTTCTTT. Its translation: CASSLGYGTEAFF.

The chain is built from TRBV29-1 and TRBJ1-2; 9 bases map to TRBD1. The CDR3 length is 12 residues. Germline-derived CDR1 and CDR2 are SQVTM and ANQGSEA. The V segment lost 4 bases and the J segment 8 bases; nucleotides outside the gene matches: 5. This CDR3 is CSVAWTGDGYTF. CDR3 bases: TGCAGCGTTGCATGGACAGGGGACGGCTACACCTTC.